The present TCR beta chain was sequenced within a study of cytomegalovirus exposure and HLA in healthy donors. The primer mix had 60 Vbeta and 13 Jbeta primers. Measured with immunoSEQ multiplex PCR; TCRdb has only the in-frame clones, and not every one. The repertoire holds 200,000 or so clones, with less than 85% as singletons. When sampled, the donors appeared nominally healthy, though they likely had unrecorded immune exposures. The sequence was obtained from a man younger than 35 in good health and CMV-seronegative. Sequenced material: PBMCs.

CDR3 protein: CASSLDPLSSYEQYF. The CDR3 nucleotides are TGTGCCAGCAGCTTAGACCCCCTGAGCTCCTACGAGCAGTACTTC. The chain joins TRBV7-6 to TRBJ2-7, with D hard to call. Germline-derived CDR1 and CDR2 are SGHVS and FNYEAQ. V lost 1 base, J lost 0 bases, and 10 bases lay in between. There are 15 residues in the CDR3.